The 22 T cell receptor beta chains presented below share a single source sample, sequenced in a study of CD8 T cells in Susac syndrome. It was with random hexamers that about 0.45 to 1 ug RNA was reverse transcribed. TCRdb ran MiXCR on the immunoSEQ multiplex PCR reads and lists one entry per CDR3 protein. The sample holds some 200,000 distinct CDR3 sequences, approximately 95% seen once. Sequencing was performed on CD4+ T cells from PBMCs. The source of these receptors is a human donor with Susac syndrome.

V is TRBV5-6 and J is TRBJ1-5; D is undetermined. V dropped 3 bases and J dropped 2 bases, with 15 bases sitting between them. The germline V gene has CDR1 SGHDT and CDR2 YYEEEE. This CDR3 region has 16 residues. The CDR3 nucleotides read TGTGCCAGCAGCTCCGGGATCAGTGGGGGCAATCAGCCCCAGCATTTT. This encodes CASSSGISGGNQPQHF.

This chain connects TRBV28 to TRBJ1-5; D unresolved. This CDR3 has 12 amino acids. Deletions cut 11 bases from V and 5 bases from J, with 13 bases between. Germline V gene data show CDR1 as MDHEN and CDR2 as SYDVKM. The CDR3 loop is CAAQWEDQPQHF. CDR3 sequence (DNA): TGTGCCGCCCAATGGGAGGATCAGCCCCAGCATTTT.

This clonotype was counted once. This chain uses TRBV6-6 with TRBJ2-3; TRBD2 aligns across 8 bases. The germline V gene has CDR1 MNHNY and CDR2 SVGAGI (reference sequence). The CDR3 spans 15 residues. The trim removed 8 bases at V and 5 bases at J, leaving 12 bases unmatched. The CDR3 sequence is CASSSRGGPGDTQYF. In DNA form, the CDR3 reads TGTGCCAGCTCCAGCCGGGGGGGGCCGGGAGATACGCAGTATTTT.

V gene TRBV2 combines with J gene TRBJ1-2, with 8 bases matching TRBD1. This CDR3 contains 14 residues. CDR1 SNHLY and CDR2 FYNNEI come from the germline V gene. Trimming removed 3 bases from V and 8 bases from J; junction bases left unmatched: 8. CDR3 sequence reads: CASSDDRGGFGYTF. The CDR3 DNA is TGTGCCAGCAGTGACGACAGGGGTGGATTCGGCTACACCTTC.

This chain connects TRBV14 to TRBJ2-3; no definite D call. The CDR3 covers 14 residues. In germline, CDR1 is SGHDN, CDR2 FVKESK. V dropped 6 bases and J dropped 4 bases, with 14 bases sitting between them. The chain's CDR3 is CASSLFRTADTQYF. CDR3 coding DNA: TGTGCCAGCAGTCTCTTCCGCACTGCAGATACGCAGTATTTT. Variable domain in full (rest from reference TRBV14 and TRBJ2-3): EAGVTQFPSHSVIEKGQTVTLRCDPISGHDNLYWYRRVMGKEIKFLLHFVKESKQDESGMPNNRFLAERTGGTYSTLKVQPAELEDSGVYFCASSLFRTADTQYFGPGTRLTVL.

The CDR3 region has the DNA TGTGCCAGCAGTGACACCGGGACGGACTCTGGAAACACCATATATTTT. Its translation is CASSDTGTDSGNTIYF. The genes are TRBV6-1 and TRBJ1-3; D may be TRBD1 (5 bases). The CDR3 has 16 amino acids. Germline-derived CDR1 and CDR2 are MNHNS and SASEGT. V was pared by 3 bases and J by 0 bases, with 12 bases between.

V usage is TRBV2 and J usage is TRBJ2-5, with D hard to call. CDR1 SNHLY and CDR2 FYNNEI come from the germline V gene. CDR3 length: 13 amino acids. V lost 2 bases to trimming and J lost 4 bases, with 8 bases between them. CDR3 sequence (DNA): TGTGCCAGCAGTGAATTACGCATAGAGACCCAGTACTTC. Encoded protein: CASSELRIETQYF.

The chain links TRBV20-1 to TRBJ2-7; D possibly corresponds to TRBD1 (6 bases). Germline assignment: CDR1 DFQATT and CDR2 SNEGSKA (reference sequence). This CDR3 is built from 13 residues. The V end lost 7 bases, the J end lost 2 bases, and 15 bases lay between the germline ends. CDR3 bases: TGCAGTGTTGGTCAGGGGTCTCCCTACGAGCAGTACTTC. It specifies CSVGQGSPYEQYF.

This clonotype was recorded only once. The rearrangement uses TRBV18 and TRBJ1-1, with D hard to call. The V and J ends lost 3 bases and 0 bases respectively, with 8 bases between them. Germline V lookup: CDR1 KGHSH, CDR2 LQKENI. The CDR3 is made up of 14 amino acids. The CDR3 DNA follows: TGTGCCAGCTCACCTTCGGGCCTGAACACTGAAGCTTTCTTT. Its translation: CASSPSGLNTEAFF.

This rearrangement joins TRBV15 to TRBJ1-1, with D uncertain. Trimming cost V 1 base and J 9 bases, with 9 bases left between them. Germline values: CDR1 LNHNV, CDR2 YYDKDF (reference sequence). The CDR3 covers 12 residues. The CDR3 region has the DNA TGTGCCACCAGCAGAGCCATGGAAAAAGCTTTCTTT. This gives the protein CATSRAMEKAFF.

The chain is built from TRBV10-3 and TRBJ1-2; 9 bases map to TRBD1. The CDR3 totals 14 residues. CDR1 is ENHRY, CDR2 SYGVKD, per germline. V trimming: 4 bases; J trimming: 2 bases; junction bases outside the gene matches: 2. The CDR3 protein is CAISAGQGNYGYTF. In nucleotides, the CDR3 is TGTGCCATCAGTGCGGGACAGGGAAACTATGGCTACACCTTC.

This clonotype was found once. CDR3 in DNA: TGTGCCAGCAGCCGCCCCTTTGGCACAGATACGCAGTATTTT. Translation: CASSRPFGTDTQYF. The chain links TRBV3-1 to TRBJ2-3; the D is unclear. CDR3 length: 14 amino acids. Trimming took off 4 bases at V and 1 base at J, with 9 bases between the two ends. Germline V gene data show CDR1 as LGHDT and CDR2 as YNNKEL (reference sequence).

The genes are TRBV20-1 and TRBJ1-1; the D is unclear. V gave up 0 bases and J gave up 1 base, with 9 bases separating them. The CDR3 is 14 amino acids. CDR1 is DFQATT, CDR2 SNEGSKA, per germline (reference sequence). CDR3 in DNA: TGCAGTGCTAGAGATCAACAGAAGAACACTGAAGCTTTCTTT. Its protein product is CSARDQQKNTEAFF.

V is TRBV5-5 and J is TRBJ1-5; D may be TRBD1 (5 bases). The germline gives CDR1 SGHKS, CDR2 YYEKEE (reference sequence). The CDR3 has 15 residues. Trimming left V 7 bases short and J 2 bases short, with 16 bases between. CDR3 protein: CASGEMPGGNQPQHF. The CDR3 DNA sequence: TGTGCCAGCGGCGAAATGCCGGGGGGCAATCAGCCCCAGCATTTT.

The V and J genes are TRBV20-1 and TRBJ1-4; D not resolved. The CDR3 is 13 residues long. The germline V gene encodes CDR1 DFQATT and CDR2 SNEGSKA (reference sequence). V was cut by 6 bases and J by 4 bases, with 12 bases left in between. The CDR3 loop reads CSANPGLNEKLFF. Written as DNA, the CDR3 is TGCAGTGCGAACCCGGGTCTTAATGAAAAACTGTTTTTT.

This clonotype was counted only a few times. The J gene is TRBJ2-5, the V gene TRBV20-1; D call uncertain. This CDR3 region has 12 residues. V dropped 3 bases and J dropped 0 bases, with 5 bases sitting between them. Per the germline V gene, CDR1 is DFQATT and CDR2 is SNEGSKA (reference sequence). The CDR3 protein is CSARGYQETQYF. The CDR3 DNA reads TGCAGTGCTAGGGGCTACCAAGAGACCCAGTACTTC.

The gene calls are TRBV5-1 and TRBJ1-6; D is ambiguous. The V end lost 4 bases, the J end lost 8 bases, and 13 bases lay between the germline ends. Germline assignment: CDR1 SGHRS and CDR2 YFSETQ. This CDR3 comprises 14 residues. As DNA, the CDR3 is TGCGCCAGCAGCGCCGACCCTCGGGATTCACCCCTCCACTTT. As protein: CASSADPRDSPLHF.

This clonotype was counted a few times. V is TRBV7-6 and J is TRBJ2-5; D unclear. This CDR3 is 12 amino acids long. Germline V gene data show CDR1 as SGHVS and CDR2 as FNYEAQ. The V gene lost 9 bases and the J gene lost 2 bases, with 10 bases spanning the gap. CDR3 sequence reads: CASSRYQETQYF. CDR3 nucleotides: TGTGCCAGTAGTAGGTATCAAGAGACCCAGTACTTC.

This clonotype was found once. V usage is TRBV6-2 or TRBV6-3 and J usage is TRBJ1-1; no clear D gene. Trimming took off 4 bases at V and 1 base at J, with 7 bases between the two ends. Germline V gene data show CDR1 as MNHEY and CDR2 as SVGEGT. This CDR3 spans 13 amino acids. The CDR3 DNA sequence: TGTGCCAGCAGTTCCCAGTCGAACACTGAAGCTTTCTTT. This codes for CASSSQSNTEAFF.

The V and J genes are TRBV25-1 and TRBJ2-1; D possibly corresponds to TRBD1 (6 bases). CDR1 and CDR2 (germline): MGHDK, SYGVNS. V lost 1 base to trimming and J lost 7 bases, with 14 bases between them. This CDR3 contains 15 residues. CDR3 loop: CASSESRGFWNEQFF. The CDR3 region has the DNA TGTGCCAGCAGTGAATCGAGGGGGTTCTGGAATGAGCAGTTCTTC.

The chain joins TRBV7-3 to TRBJ2-3, with 9 bases identical to TRBD2. The CDR3 is 16 residues long. Germline-derived CDR1 and CDR2 are SGHTA and FQGTGA. With V trimmed by 1 base and J by 5 bases, 7 bases remained unmatched. For the CDR3, the DNA is TGTGCCAGCAGCTTAATAGCGGGGGCCCTGAGAGATACGCAGTATTTT. Its translation: CASSLIAGALRDTQYF.

The rearrangement uses TRBV29-1 and TRBJ2-1, with D unclear. Germline V CDR1 and CDR2: SQVTM, ANQGSEA. The CDR3 has 14 residues. V was trimmed by 4 bases and J by 0 bases, leaving 10 bases between them. The chain's CDR3 is CSVVLLSSYNEQFF. CDR3 nucleotide sequence: TGCAGCGTTGTTCTACTAAGCTCCTACAATGAGCAGTTCTTC.